This T cell receptor beta chain was sequenced during a study of T-cell memory formation after mild COVID-19 (dated by TCRdb to the early 2020s). Regarding the study in general: Most TCR sequence clusters were specific to one of the two donors. In two donors, T-cell clones that expanded and contracted after mild COVID-19 were followed by sequencing TCRalpha and TCRbeta repertoires longitudinally. Two young, previously healthy adult volunteers, one female and one male, were included in the cohort.

The CDR3, cysteine through phenylalanine, is 16 amino acids long. This entry keeps only the CDR3 DNA: 48 bases, framed from base 1. The V end loses 0 bases and the J end loses 0 bases, and a stretch of 12 bases separates them. Taken from the germline V gene, the CDR1 and CDR2 loops are SGHDT and YYEEEE. These reads were obtained on an Illumina NovaSeq 6000. TCRalpha and TCRbeta cDNA libraries were built by 5'RACE with constant-segment primers, adding sample barcodes and unique molecular identifiers. RNA was extracted from every sample with Trizol reagent. Library amplification was performed in two PCR steps, and a second sample barcode and Illumina TruSeq adapters were introduced in the second step. Sequencing of the libraries was done on an Illumina NovaSeq, producing 2 x 150 bp paired-end reads. Under the source paper's analysis protocol: Reads were demultiplexed and collapsed into UMI-guided consensus sequences with migec v1.2.7. Using mixcr v2.1.11, UMI consensuses were aligned to TRA and TRB V and J templates and then assembled into clonotypes. A clonotype was counted as expanded or contracted only if both edgeR and NoisET called the change significant, with noise models trained on biological replicates. edgeR calls used a false discovery rate-adjusted p below 0.01 and a log2 fold-change threshold of 1. As an exploratory analysis of dynamics, max-normalized trajectories of the 1000 most abundant clonotypes were examined by PCA with hierarchical clustering. Separately sequenced CD4+ and CD8+ repertoires were used to assign a CD4 or CD8 phenotype to each responding clone. TCRdb took the public reads, trimmed them with fastp at Q25, ran MiXCR for clone calling and kept in-frame beta chains. Rows are unified per CDR3 protein, each entry keeping the most common DNA and genes. Clone size and V and J calls follow TCRdb, not the original study. For this sample there are about 430,000 distinct CDR3 sequences; 20% to 25% appear just once. The ten largest make up roughly 8.7% of the sample.

Study-level results and caveats: Some responding clones were detected in pre-infection memory, which suggested that pre-existing cross-reactive memory T cells had joined the SARS-CoV-2 response. The study covered only a couple of mild cases, and larger cohorts including severe cases with pre-infection samples were considered necessary. Contracting CD4+ clones turned up mainly in the CM and EM memory subsets, whereas EMRA was where CD8+ clones were enriched. SARS-CoV-2 specificity of the second-wave clones peaking on day 37 was not confirmed. Clones contracting from day 15 to 85 had balanced CD4/CD8 phenotypes, while a second wave expanding from day 15 to 37 was biased towards CD4+.

Ficoll-Paque density gradient centrifugation was used to isolate PBMCs. In its sample, this clonotype was seen a few times. Which antigen it targets is not known. The input lacks base qualities; no much larger clone sits a single base away. This TCR came from an adult woman who had mild COVID-19 (a few samples of this study predate the infection). The sample titles of this study are shuffled in the database, so cell type and time point are left out; the donor was told from shared clones. The sequence is built from TRBV5-6 and TRBJ1-2; 6 matching bases give a weak D call of TRBD1. Material: PBMCs or a T cell subset sorted from them (not recorded which). The CDR3 reads CASSLDGTKTNYGYTF. The nucleotides read TGTGCCAGCAGCTTGGATGGGACAAAAACTAACTATGGCTACACCTTC.